What follows are 16 T cell receptor beta chains derived from one specimen sequenced in a study of CD8+ T cells in alopecia areata. Sequencing relied on a cDNA template that was reverse transcribed from extracted RNA. Some clones are missing from TCRdb's copy, which holds only in-frame ones; the method was immunoSEQ multiplex PCR. The sample contains some 7,500 clones, less than 70% of which appear only once. Peripheral blood samples and lesional scalp punch biopsies were obtained from alopecia areata patients. This specimen consisted of skin, obtained at week 0. Source of these receptors: a human donor with alopecia areata.

The chain recombines TRBV27 with TRBJ2-6; D unresolved. The V and J ends lost 6 bases and 0 bases respectively, with 12 bases between them. This CDR3 comprises 16 residues. Germline values: CDR1 MNHEY, CDR2 SMNVEV (reference sequence). The CDR3 region is CASSALGYSGANVLTF. The CDR3 nucleotides read TGTGCCAGCAGCGCCCTTGGATACTCTGGGGCCAACGTCCTGACTTTC. The entire variable domain, with the rest obtained from reference TRBV27 and TRBJ2-6, is as follows: EAQVTQNPRYLITVTGKKLTVTCSQNMNHEYMSWYRQDPGLGLRQIYYSMNVEVTDKGDVPEGYKVSRKEKRNFPLILESPSPNQTSLYFCASSALGYSGANVLTFGAGSRLTVL.

The rearrangement joins TRBV5-6 to TRBJ1-2; D uncertain. Trimming stripped 3 bases from V and 5 bases from J, with 11 bases between. The CDR3 consists of 13 residues. Germline V CDR1 and CDR2: SGHDT, YYEEEE. The CDR3 region has the DNA TGTGCCAGCAGCTACAACCAGGCGTATGGCTACACCTTC. Translated: CASSYNQAYGYTF.

This clone occurred a few times. The chain joins TRBV6-5 to TRBJ2-7; D uncertain. Germline lookup yields CDR1 MNHEY and CDR2 SVGAGI. Trimming took off 5 bases at V and 6 bases at J, with 14 bases between the two ends. The CDR3 extends over 13 amino acids. This CDR3 is CASSEAWWGEQYF. The CDR3 bases are TGTGCCAGCAGTGAGGCTTGGTGGGGCGAGCAGTACTTC.

The gene calls are TRBV7-6 and TRBJ1-2; D remains unclear. Deletions cut 5 bases from V and 10 bases from J, with 17 bases between. The CDR3 runs to 13 residues. The germline CDR1 and CDR2 sequences are SGHVS and FNYEAQ. In DNA form, the CDR3 reads TGTGCCAGCAGCCGCACAGAGTGGGGTCTCTACACCTTC. It yields the protein CASSRTEWGLYTF.

The chain links TRBV2 to TRBJ2-7; D is ambiguous. Germline CDR1 SNHLY, CDR2 FYNNEI. Trimming shortened V by 7 bases and J by 0 bases, and 16 bases separated the two germline ends. The length of the CDR3 is 15 residues. CDR3 sequence reads: CASTPSGPISYEQYF. In DNA form, the CDR3 reads TGTGCCAGCACCCCCTCGGGCCCCATCTCCTACGAGCAGTACTTC.

V is TRBV19 and J is TRBJ2-1; the D call may be TRBD1 or TRBD2 (6 bases each). This CDR3 is built from 15 residues. Per germline, CDR1 LNHDA and CDR2 SQIVND (reference sequence). Trimming pared 6 bases from V and 4 bases from J, leaving 16 bases between. CDR3 sequence reads: CASRIGGGGYNEQFF. The CDR3 DNA reads as TGTGCCAGTAGAATCGGAGGAGGGGGATACAATGAGCAGTTCTTC.

The chain has TRBV29-1 and TRBJ1-1; no reliable D call. Between the trimmed V and J ends, which lost 0 bases and 3 bases, there was a span of 2 bases. The germline CDR1 and CDR2 sequences are SQVTM and ANQGSEA. The CDR3 is 11 residues long. DNA for the CDR3: TGCAGCGTTGAAGATTACACTGAAGCTTTCTTT. Translation gives CSVEDYTEAFF.

This clone was seen only a few times. The chain has TRBV6-5 and TRBJ2-7, with 13 bases lining up with TRBD2. This CDR3 region has 14 residues. The germline V gene has CDR1 MNHEY and CDR2 SVGAGI. The junction had 2 bases not matched to a gene; V was cut back by 7 bases and J by 2 bases. The chain's CDR3 is CASTGLAGAYEQYF. CDR3 nucleotide sequence: TGTGCCAGCACCGGACTAGCGGGGGCCTACGAGCAGTACTTC.

This rearrangement joins TRBV7-2 to TRBJ2-3; D is ambiguous. This CDR3 is built from 12 residues. CDR1 and CDR2 (germline): SGHTA, FQGNSA. V was pared by 3 bases and J by 2 bases, with 3 bases between. The CDR3 loop is CASSFITDTQYF. CDR3 DNA: TGTGCCAGCAGCTTTATCACAGATACGCAGTATTTT.

This clone has only a few counts. The V and J genes are TRBV6-5 and TRBJ1-2; D gene uncertain. Germline V lookup: CDR1 MNHEY, CDR2 SVGAGI. Trimming left V 4 bases short and J 2 bases short, with 17 bases between. The length of the CDR3 is 16 residues. CDR3 amino acids: CASSFLPRRENYGYTF. CDR3 in DNA: TGTGCCAGCAGTTTCCTACCTCGACGAGAGAACTATGGCTACACCTTC.

This clone was counted once. The junction and the germline gene differ at one end; a read error may be behind it. The chain combines TRBV4-1 with TRBJ2-5; a possible D gene is TRBD1 (6 bases). The CDR3 is 12 amino acids. The germline V gene has CDR1 MGHRA and CDR2 YSYEKL. Written as DNA, the CDR3 is TGTGCCAGCAGCCAAGACAGGTTAACCCAGTACTTC. Protein sequence: CASSQDRLTQYF.

This clone was recorded once. The chain employs TRBV5-1 and TRBJ2-1; D unresolved. The V and J ends lost 2 bases and 3 bases respectively, with 6 bases between them. CDR3 length: 13 amino acids. Germline loops: CDR1 SGHRS, CDR2 YFSETQ. CDR3 protein: CASSFESYNEQFF. Written as DNA, the CDR3 is TGCGCCAGCAGCTTCGAAAGCTACAATGAGCAGTTCTTC.

The chain uses TRBV27 and TRBJ2-7, with a possible D match to TRBD1 (6 bases). With 10 bases removed from V and 0 bases from J, the gap between germline ends came to 19 bases. This CDR3 region has 15 residues. Germline lookup yields CDR1 MNHEY and CDR2 SMNVEV (reference sequence). The CDR3 reads CATSVQGGGSYEQYF. In DNA, the CDR3 is TGTGCCACCTCCGTACAGGGTGGGGGCTCCTACGAGCAGTACTTC.

The sample holds one count of this clone. In nucleotides, the CDR3 is TGTGCCAGCAGCCCGGGCGGGGGCTCCGGAGATCAGCCCCAGCATTTT. Protein sequence: CASSPGGGSGDQPQHF. This chain uses TRBV14 with TRBJ1-5, with TRBD1 as a possible D gene (6 bases). Germline V CDR1 and CDR2: SGHDN, FVKESK. The ends were cut back, 4 bases at V and 5 bases at J, with 18 bases in the middle. The CDR3 loop spans 16 amino acids.

The chain is built from TRBV30 and TRBJ2-3; D gene unclear. Germline assignment: CDR1 GTSNPN and CDR2 SVGIG (reference sequence). The CDR3 has 15 amino acids. Trimming cost V 0 bases and J 0 bases, with 10 bases left between them. The CDR3 spells CAWSVPRASTDTQYF. The DNA for the CDR3 is TGTGCCTGGAGTGTACCCCGGGCTAGCACAGATACGCAGTATTTT. Full variable domain (outside the CDR3, taken from reference TRBV30 and TRBJ2-3): SQTIHQWPATLVQPVGSPLSLECTVEGTSNPNLYWYRQAAGRGLQLLFYSVGIGQISSEVPQNLSASRPQDRQFILSSKKLLLSDSGFYLCAWSVPRASTDTQYFGPGTRLTVL.

The chain combines TRBV11-1 with TRBJ2-4; D ambiguous. The CDR3 has 15 amino acids. The germline CDR1 and CDR2 sequences are SGHAT and FQDESV (reference sequence). V lost 2 bases and J 0 bases, leaving 8 bases between the germline ends. The CDR3: CASSLKGVAKNIQYF. The CDR3 DNA is TGTGCCAGCAGCTTAAAGGGTGTAGCCAAAAACATTCAGTACTTC.